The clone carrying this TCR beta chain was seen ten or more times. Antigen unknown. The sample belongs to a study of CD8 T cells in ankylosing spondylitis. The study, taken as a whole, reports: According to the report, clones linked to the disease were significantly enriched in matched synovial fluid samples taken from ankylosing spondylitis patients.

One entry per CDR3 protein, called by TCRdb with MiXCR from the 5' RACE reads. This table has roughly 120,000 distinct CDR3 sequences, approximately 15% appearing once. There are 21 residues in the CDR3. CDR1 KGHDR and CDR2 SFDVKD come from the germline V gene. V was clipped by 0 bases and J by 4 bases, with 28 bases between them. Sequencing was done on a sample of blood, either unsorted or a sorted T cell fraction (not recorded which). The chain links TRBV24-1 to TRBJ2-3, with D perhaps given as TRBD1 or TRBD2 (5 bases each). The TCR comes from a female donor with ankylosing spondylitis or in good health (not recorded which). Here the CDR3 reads CATSDLQLGTATGRRSDTQYF. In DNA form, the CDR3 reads TGTGCCACCAGTGATTTGCAACTAGGGACCGCTACAGGACGCAGGTCAGATACGCAGTATTTT.